The TCR beta chain under discussion was sequenced for a study of blood T cell repertoires in COVID-19. Across the study: COVID-19 samples from acute and convalescent phases originated in the United States, Italy and Spain. The cDNA or gDNA used as material had been derived from T cells, B-cell-depleted T cells, or PBMCs.

This clone is a singleton in its sample. Original analysis: Reference gene primer amplification gave estimated nucleated cell counts. Profiling relied on immunoSEQ multiplex PCR, and the TCRdb table lists in-frame clones only, not all of them. That table furnishes V, J and clone size, whereas the DNA furnished D and trimming. The table includes some 240,000 clones, around 90% detected once. The V and J ends lost 0 bases and 8 bases, in that order; junction bases with no gene match: 4. Germline V gives CDR1 SGHNT, CDR2 YYREEE (reference sequence). The CDR3 covers 14 residues. The chain couples TRBV5-4 to TRBJ1-4; TRBD1 matches 7 bases. Source material: peripheral blood. This TCR was recovered from a man in his 60s who had recovered from COVID-19. The CDR3 spells CASSLEQGQEKLFF. In nucleotides, the CDR3 is TGTGCCAGCAGCTTGGAGCAGGGACAGGAAAAACTGTTTTTT.